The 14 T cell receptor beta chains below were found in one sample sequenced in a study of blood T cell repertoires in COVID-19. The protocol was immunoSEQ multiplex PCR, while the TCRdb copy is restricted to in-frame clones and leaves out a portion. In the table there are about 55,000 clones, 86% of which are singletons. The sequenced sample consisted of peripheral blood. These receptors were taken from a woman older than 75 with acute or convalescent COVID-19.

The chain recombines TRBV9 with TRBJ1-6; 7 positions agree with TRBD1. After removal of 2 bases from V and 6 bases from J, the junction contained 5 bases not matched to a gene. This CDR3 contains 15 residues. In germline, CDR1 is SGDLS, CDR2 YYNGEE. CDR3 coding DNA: TGTGCCAGCAGCGTTGGACAGGCCCCTAATTCACCCCTCCACTTT. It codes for CASSVGQAPNSPLHF.

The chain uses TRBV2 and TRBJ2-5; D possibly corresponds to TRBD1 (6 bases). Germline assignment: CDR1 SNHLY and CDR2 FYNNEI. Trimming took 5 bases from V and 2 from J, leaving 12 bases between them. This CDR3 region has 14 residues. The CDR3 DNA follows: TGTGCCAGCAGTTCACGGACAGAACAAGAGACCCAGTACTTC. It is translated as CASSSRTEQETQYF.

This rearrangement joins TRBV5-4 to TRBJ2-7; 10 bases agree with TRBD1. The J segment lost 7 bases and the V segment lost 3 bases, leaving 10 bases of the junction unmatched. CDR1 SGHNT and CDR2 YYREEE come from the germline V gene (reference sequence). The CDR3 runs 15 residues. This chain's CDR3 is CASSSQGTGVVEQYF. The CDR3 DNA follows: TGTGCCAGCAGCTCCCAAGGGACAGGGGTGGTGGAGCAGTACTTC.

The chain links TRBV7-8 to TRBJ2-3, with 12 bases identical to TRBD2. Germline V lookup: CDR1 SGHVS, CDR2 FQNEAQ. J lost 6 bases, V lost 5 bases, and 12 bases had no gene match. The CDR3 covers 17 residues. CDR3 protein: CASSQTRLAGGSDTQYF. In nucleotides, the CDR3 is TGTGCCAGCAGCCAGACGAGGCTAGCGGGGGGGAGTGATACGCAGTATTTT.

The CDR3 sequence: CASSGQGLQPQHF. DNA for the CDR3: TGCGCCAGCAGTGGGCAGGGCTTGCAGCCCCAGCATTTT. The rearrangement links TRBV10-2 to TRBJ1-5; tentative D call: TRBD1 (5 bases). This CDR3 has 13 residues. The V gene lost 4 bases and the J gene lost 7 bases, with 11 bases spanning the gap. Germline CDR1 reads WSHSY; CDR2 reads SAAADI.

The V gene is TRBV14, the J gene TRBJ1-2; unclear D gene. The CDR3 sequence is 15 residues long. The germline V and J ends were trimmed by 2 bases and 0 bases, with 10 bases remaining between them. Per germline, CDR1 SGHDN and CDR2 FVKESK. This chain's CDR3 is CASSQYSQANYGYTF. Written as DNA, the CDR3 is TGTGCCAGCAGCCAATACAGCCAAGCTAACTATGGCTACACCTTC.

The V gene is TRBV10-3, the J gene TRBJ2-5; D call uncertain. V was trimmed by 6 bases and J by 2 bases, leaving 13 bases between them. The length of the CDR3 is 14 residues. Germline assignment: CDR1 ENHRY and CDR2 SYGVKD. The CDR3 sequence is CAISASTKQETQYF. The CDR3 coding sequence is TGTGCCATCAGCGCCTCGACAAAGCAAGAGACCCAGTACTTC.

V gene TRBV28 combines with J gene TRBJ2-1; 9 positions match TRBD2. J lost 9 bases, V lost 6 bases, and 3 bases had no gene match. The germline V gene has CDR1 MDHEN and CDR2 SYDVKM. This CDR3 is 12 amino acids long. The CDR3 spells CASSKTSGEQFF. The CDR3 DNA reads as TGTGCCAGCAGCAAGACTAGCGGTGAGCAGTTCTTC.

The CDR3 reads CASSLSEGQPQHF. The CDR3 bases are TGTGCCAGTAGTCTTAGTGAGGGACAGCCCCAGCATTTT. The chain has TRBV19 and TRBJ1-5; the D is unclear. Germline V CDR1 and CDR2: LNHDA, SQIVND (reference sequence). This CDR3 spans 13 amino acids. Trimming stripped 5 bases from V and 7 bases from J, with 12 bases between.

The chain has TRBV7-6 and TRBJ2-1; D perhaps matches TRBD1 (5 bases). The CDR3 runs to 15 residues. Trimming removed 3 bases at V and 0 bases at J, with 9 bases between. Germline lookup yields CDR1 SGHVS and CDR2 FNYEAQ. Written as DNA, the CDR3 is TGTGCCAGCAGCTTTAGGGGAAGCTCCTACAATGAGCAGTTCTTC. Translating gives CASSFRGSSYNEQFF.

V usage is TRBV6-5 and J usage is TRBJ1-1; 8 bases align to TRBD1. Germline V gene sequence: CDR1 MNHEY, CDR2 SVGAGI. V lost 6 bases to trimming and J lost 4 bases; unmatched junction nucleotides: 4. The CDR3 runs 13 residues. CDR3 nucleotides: TGTGCCAGCAGCATCACAGGGGGCACTGAAGCTTTCTTT. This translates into CASSITGGTEAFF.

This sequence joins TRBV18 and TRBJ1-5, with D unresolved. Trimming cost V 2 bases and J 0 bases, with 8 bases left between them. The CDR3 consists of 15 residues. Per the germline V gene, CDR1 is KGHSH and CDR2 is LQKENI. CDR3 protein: CASSPALYSNQPQHF. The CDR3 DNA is TGTGCCAGCTCACCAGCGCTATATAGCAATCAGCCCCAGCATTTT.

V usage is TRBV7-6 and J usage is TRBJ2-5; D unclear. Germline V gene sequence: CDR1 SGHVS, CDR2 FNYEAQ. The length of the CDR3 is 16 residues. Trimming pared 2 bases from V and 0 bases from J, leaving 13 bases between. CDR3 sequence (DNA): TGTGCCAGCAGCTTAACTAATCTCGGAAACCAAGAGACCCAGTACTTC. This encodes CASSLTNLGNQETQYF.

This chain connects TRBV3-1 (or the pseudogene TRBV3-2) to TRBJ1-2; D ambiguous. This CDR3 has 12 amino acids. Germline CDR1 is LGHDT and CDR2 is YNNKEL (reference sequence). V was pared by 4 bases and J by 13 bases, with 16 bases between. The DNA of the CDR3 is TGTGCCAGCAGCCGGAACGTGGACTGCTGCACCTTC. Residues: CASSRNVDCCTF.